A selection of T cell receptor beta chains follows, all from one sample in a study of CD8 T cells in Susac syndrome. Using its own MiXCR run on the immunoSEQ multiplex PCR reads, TCRdb lists one record per CDR3 protein. The sample lists about 140,000 distinct CDR3 sequences; 85% to 95% were seen once. The sequencing input was CD4+ T cells from PBMCs. Source of these receptors: a human donor with Susac syndrome. Each CDR3 is given with its conserved first and last residue. Each record gives: clone size, J gene, CDR3 length, D gene, V gene, CDR3 DNA, CDR3 protein. A D gene is named only where the DNA matches it firmly. A clone size is listed for some rows: how often the clone was seen (once, few, many), or a class if it is expanded.

clone size: NA
J gene: TRBJ1-1
CDR3 length: 16
D gene: TRBD1
V gene: TRBV20-1
CDR3 DNA: TGCAGTGCTGCTCGTCCCGGGACAGGGGGCCGAACTGAAGCTTTCTTT
CDR3 protein: CSAARPGTGGRTEAFF

clone size: NA
J gene: TRBJ2-1
CDR3 length: 15
D gene: NA
V gene: TRBV12-3/TRBV12-4
CDR3 DNA: TGTGCCAGCACCCAGGGCTTTGGGTCCTACAATGAGCAGTTCTTC
CDR3 protein: CASTQGFGSYNEQFF

clone size: once
J gene: TRBJ2-1
CDR3 length: 14
D gene: TRBD2
V gene: TRBV25-1
CDR3 DNA: TGTGCCAGCACCGCTAGCGGGAGCTTCAATGAGCAGTTCTTC
CDR3 protein: CASTASGSFNEQFF

clone size: NA
J gene: TRBJ2-5
CDR3 length: 14
D gene: NA
V gene: TRBV12-3/TRBV12-4
CDR3 DNA: TGTGCCAGCAGTTTTTCCTTGGCAGAAGAGACCCAGTACTTC
CDR3 protein: CASSFSLAEETQYF

clone size: NA
J gene: TRBJ2-3
CDR3 length: 12
D gene: NA
V gene: TRBV9
CDR3 DNA: TGTGCCAGCAGCGAGAGGGGTGAAGCGCAGTATTTT
CDR3 protein: CASSERGEAQYF

clone size: NA
J gene: TRBJ1-1
CDR3 length: 13
D gene: NA
V gene: TRBV3-1
CDR3 DNA: TGTGCCAGCAGCCGTCAGGGGACGACTGAAGCTTTCTTT
CDR3 protein: CASSRQGTTEAFF

clone size: NA
J gene: TRBJ1-1
CDR3 length: 17
D gene: TRBD1
V gene: TRBV7-2
CDR3 DNA: TGTGCCAGCAGCTCATCACCGGGACAGGGTGGGAGAGGTGAAGCTTTCTTT
CDR3 protein: CASSSSPGQGGRGEAFF

clone size: NA
J gene: TRBJ2-5
CDR3 length: 16
D gene: TRBD2
V gene: TRBV5-1
CDR3 DNA: TGCGCCAGCAGCTCAGGCCCCGGGACTAGCGGGGAGACCCAGTACTTC
CDR3 protein: CASSSGPGTSGETQYF

clone size: NA
J gene: TRBJ2-7
CDR3 length: 15
D gene: TRBD1
V gene: TRBV6-5
CDR3 DNA: TGTGCCAGCAGTCCCGAGGGACAGGGTGTCTACGAGCAGTACTTC
CDR3 protein: CASSPEGQGVYEQYF

clone size: few
J gene: TRBJ1-2
CDR3 length: 11
D gene: NA
V gene: TRBV30
CDR3 DNA: TGTGCCTGGAGGCAAAACTATGGCTACACCTTC
CDR3 protein: CAWRQNYGYTF

clone size: NA
J gene: TRBJ1-1
CDR3 length: 11
D gene: NA
V gene: TRBV20-1
CDR3 DNA: TGCAGTGCTCGAGTGAACACTGAAGCTTTCTTT
CDR3 protein: CSARVNTEAFF

clone size: NA
J gene: TRBJ1-1
CDR3 length: 14
D gene: NA
V gene: TRBV11-2
CDR3 DNA: TGTGCCAGCAGCTTAGATGACCGTAACACTGAAGCTTTCTTT
CDR3 protein: CASSLDDRNTEAFF

clone size: NA
J gene: TRBJ2-7
CDR3 length: 11
D gene: NA
V gene: TRBV30
CDR3 DNA: TGTGCCTGGAGTGTGGCCTACGAGCAGTACTTC
CDR3 protein: CAWSVAYEQYF

clone size: NA
J gene: TRBJ2-1
CDR3 length: 16
D gene: NA
V gene: TRBV23-1
CDR3 DNA: TGCGCCAGCAGTCAATTGGCCCCTCAACAGGCGGATGAGCAGTTCTTC
CDR3 protein: CASSQLAPQQADEQFF

clone size: NA
J gene: TRBJ2-1
CDR3 length: 12
D gene: NA
V gene: TRBV4-3
CDR3 DNA: TGCGCCAGCAGCCAAGGTGGCACAGGGCAGTTCTTC
CDR3 protein: CASSQGGTGQFF

clone size: NA
J gene: TRBJ1-1
CDR3 length: 12
D gene: NA
V gene: TRBV19
CDR3 DNA: TGTGCCAGTAGCAGGGATATCACTGAAGCTTTCTTT
CDR3 protein: CASSRDITEAFF

clone size: NA
J gene: TRBJ2-1
CDR3 length: 13
D gene: TRBD2
V gene: TRBV7-9
CDR3 DNA: TGTGCCAGCAATGACGGGAGGTGGGATGAGCAGTTCTTC
CDR3 protein: CASNDGRWDEQFF

clone size: NA
J gene: TRBJ2-1
CDR3 length: 17
D gene: TRBD1
V gene: TRBV5-1
CDR3 DNA: TGCGCCAGCAGCTTGCGCCCCGCCGGACAGGGTGCCCATGAGCAGTTCTTC
CDR3 protein: CASSLRPAGQGAHEQFF

clone size: NA
J gene: TRBJ2-5
CDR3 length: 15
D gene: NA
V gene: TRBV15
CDR3 DNA: TGTGCCACCAGCAGAGATGGAGGAGGGCAAGAGACCCAGTACTTC
CDR3 protein: CATSRDGGGQETQYF

clone size: NA
J gene: TRBJ2-3
CDR3 length: 13
D gene: NA
V gene: TRBV7-3
CDR3 DNA: TGTGCCAGCAGCGCGGCCGGCACAGATACGCAGTATTTT
CDR3 protein: CASSAAGTDTQYF

clone size: NA
J gene: TRBJ2-2
CDR3 length: 15
D gene: TRBD2
V gene: TRBV4-1
CDR3 DNA: TGCGCCAGCAGCCTTAGCGGGGGCGACACCGGGGAGCTGTTTTTT
CDR3 protein: CASSLSGGDTGELFF

clone size: once
J gene: TRBJ2-6
CDR3 length: 17
D gene: NA
V gene: TRBV6-1
CDR3 DNA: TGTGCCGGGGGGGGGCACAACCCTCCCTCTGGGGCCAACGTCCTGACTTTC
CDR3 protein: CAGGGHNPPSGANVLTF

clone size: NA
J gene: TRBJ2-1
CDR3 length: 11
D gene: NA
V gene: TRBV6-2/TRBV6-3
CDR3 DNA: TGTGCCAGCAGTCAGAGTGCTGAGCAGTTCTTC
CDR3 protein: CASSQSAEQFF

clone size: once
J gene: TRBJ2-4
CDR3 length: 14
D gene: NA
V gene: TRBV25-1
CDR3 DNA: TGTGCCAGCAGAGACAGGGCTGGGGGGAACATTCAGTACTTC
CDR3 protein: CASRDRAGGNIQYF

clone size: NA
J gene: TRBJ1-2
CDR3 length: 13
D gene: NA
V gene: TRBV29-1
CDR3 DNA: TGCAGCGTTGATGAGACACCAGGCTATGGCTACACCTTC
CDR3 protein: CSVDETPGYGYTF

clone size: NA
J gene: TRBJ2-7
CDR3 length: 15
D gene: TRBD1
V gene: TRBV20-1
CDR3 DNA: TGCAGTGCTAAAATCATGGACAGGGAGGCCTACGAGCAGTACTTC
CDR3 protein: CSAKIMDREAYEQYF

clone size: NA
J gene: TRBJ2-5
CDR3 length: 13
D gene: NA
V gene: TRBV29-1
CDR3 DNA: TGCAGCGGTTACGGGGTGGGGGAGGAGACCCAGTACTTC
CDR3 protein: CSGYGVGEETQYF

clone size: NA
J gene: TRBJ1-1
CDR3 length: 12
D gene: NA
V gene: TRBV5-4
CDR3 DNA: TGTGCCAGCAGCCCCGGGGCAACTGAAGCTTTCTTT
CDR3 protein: CASSPGATEAFF

clone size: NA
J gene: TRBJ2-1
CDR3 length: 14
D gene: NA
V gene: TRBV4-1
CDR3 DNA: TGCGCCAGCACCCGTACGGACGGCTACAATGAGCAGTTCTTC
CDR3 protein: CASTRTDGYNEQFF

clone size: NA
J gene: TRBJ2-7
CDR3 length: 13
D gene: NA
V gene: TRBV10-3
CDR3 DNA: TGTGCCATCAGGGGGGTAGCGACCTACGAGCAGTACTTC
CDR3 protein: CAIRGVATYEQYF

clone size: NA
J gene: TRBJ1-2
CDR3 length: 13
D gene: NA
V gene: TRBV14
CDR3 DNA: TGTGCCAGCAGCCGACCGGGGAAGGATGGCTACACCTTC
CDR3 protein: CASSRPGKDGYTF

clone size: NA
J gene: TRBJ2-7
CDR3 length: 12
D gene: NA
V gene: TRBV12-5
CDR3 DNA: TGTGCTAGTGCGGAGATACTATACGAGCAGTACTTC
CDR3 protein: CASAEILYEQYF

clone size: once
J gene: TRBJ1-4
CDR3 length: 10
D gene: NA
V gene: TRBV20-1
CDR3 DNA: TGCAGTGCTAACAGGGACAAACTGTTTTTT
CDR3 protein: CSANRDKLFF